This entry features one TCR beta chain sequence. The antigen remains undetermined. Patients chosen for sequencing had CD8+CD57+ cells that had expanded, as shown by flow cytometry. Among the patients, all had severe acquired aplastic anemia. Patients had not yet gotten any therapy when their blood was taken for sampling. TCR beta VDJ and CDR3 profiles were obtained from a genomic DNA template. TCRdb independently ran MiXCR on the reads; one entry per CDR3 protein. Seen here are 90,000 to 150,000 distinct CDR3 sequences, about 50% observed once, and the top ten hold roughly 29%. This entry belongs to a study of CD8+CD57+ T cells in acquired aplastic anemia. Study-level background: Isolated CD4+ and CD8+ cells, once sorted, yielded DNA averaging roughly 3.4 ug. Study outcomes and limitations: For CD8+ Simpson's diversity, patients and controls showed no significant difference.

The CDR3 covers 20 residues. CDR1 is MGHRA, CDR2 YSYEKL, per germline. V lost 0 bases and J 0 bases, leaving 23 bases between the germline ends. Sequenced material: sorted CD4+, CD8+, or CD8+CD57+ T cells (not recorded which) from PBMCs. This sequence was found in a human donor with aplastic anemia. The rearrangement uses TRBV4-1 and TRBJ1-1; D may be TRBD1 (5 bases). The CDR3 spells CASSQDHRRDLNDLNTEAFF. In nucleotides, the CDR3 is TGCGCCAGCAGCCAAGATCATAGGAGGGACCTGAATGATCTGAACACTGAAGCTTTCTTT.